The 8 T cell receptor beta chains in this list originate from one sample, sequenced in a study of molecular identifiers for immune sequencing clone quantification (dated by TCRdb to 2016 to 2019). The library was produced with PCR. Instrument used: NextSeq 500. The raw public reads went through TCRdb reprocessing: fastp at Q25, MiXCR clone calling, in-frame beta chains kept. When rows share a CDR3 protein, they turn into one entry using the most common DNA and genes. The table for this sample lists some 94,000 distinct CDR3 sequences; around a quarter of them were counted only once. Of the sample, approximately 0.8% falls within the top ten clones. The sample comprised naive CD8+ T cells from blood, with Jurkat cell RNA spiked in. The cell subset or site label corresponds to: FACS-sorted CD8+CD4-CCR7+CD45RA+ naive T cells. These receptors were collected from a human donor in good health. Some libraries in this study had Jurkat cell RNA spiked in.

This clonotype was observed a few times. V gene TRBV6-1 combines with J gene TRBJ1-5; D remains ambiguous. The V gene lost 1 base and the J gene lost 3 bases, with 13 bases spanning the gap. The CDR3 contains 16 residues. The germline CDR1 and CDR2 sequences are MNHNS and SASEGT. CDR3 protein: CASSEDIRVANQPQHF. CDR3 in DNA: TGTGCCAGCAGTGAAGATATAAGGGTTGCCAATCAGCCCCAGCATTTT.

Many counts were recorded for this clonotype. This chain connects TRBV29-1 to TRBJ1-1, with D possibly TRBD1 on 6 matching bases. The CDR3 totals 14 residues. Germline V gene sequence: CDR1 SQVTM, CDR2 ANQGSEA. V lost 7 bases to trimming and J lost 2 bases, with 17 bases between them. CDR3 sequence reads: CSGAGDLINTEAFF. The CDR3 region has the DNA TGCAGCGGTGCAGGGGACTTAATTAACACTGAAGCTTTCTTT.

The rearrangement joins TRBV15 to TRBJ2-2, with 11 bases lining up with TRBD2. Germline trimming cut 5 bases from V and 4 bases from J; bases unmatched to any gene: 3. The length of the CDR3 is 15 residues. Per the germline V gene, CDR1 is LNHNV and CDR2 is YYDKDF (reference sequence). The CDR3 coding sequence is TGTGCCACCAGCGGGGGACTAGCGGTCACCGGGGAGCTGTTTTTT. This translates into CATSGGLAVTGELFF.

This clonotype was seen ten or more times. The genes are TRBV5-4 and TRBJ1-1; possible D gene TRBD1, 5 bases. The germline CDR1 and CDR2 sequences are SGHNT and YYREEE (reference sequence). The V end lost 5 bases, the J end lost 1 base, and 9 bases lay between the germline ends. This CDR3 is built from 13 residues. The CDR3 loop is CASRIQENTEAFF. The CDR3 nucleotides are TGTGCCAGCAGGATACAGGAGAACACTGAAGCTTTCTTT.

This clonotype was seen repeatedly, ten times or more. The chain recombines TRBV24-1 with TRBJ2-2; D possibly corresponds to TRBD1 (5 bases). V lost 7 bases and J 1 base, leaving 6 bases between the germline ends. The length of the CDR3 is 13 residues. Germline V gives CDR1 KGHDR, CDR2 SFDVKD. CDR3 DNA: TGTGCCACCAGGGACAAGAACACCGGGGAGCTGTTTTTT. Translation gives CATRDKNTGELFF.

This clonotype was detected only a few times. This sequence joins TRBV9 and TRBJ2-7; D may be TRBD1 or TRBD2 (5 bases each). The CDR3 spans 16 residues. V lost 2 bases to trimming and J lost 3 bases, with 18 bases between them. Germline V gives CDR1 SGDLS, CDR2 YYNGEE. CDR3 loop: CASSVDGTDYLYEQYF. CDR3 nucleotide sequence: TGTGCCAGCAGCGTCGATGGGACCGACTATCTCTACGAGCAGTACTTC.

This clonotype was counted many times. The chain joins TRBV12-3 or TRBV12-4 to TRBJ2-3; D ambiguous. Deletions cut 4 bases from V and 2 bases from J, with 7 bases between. CDR3 length equals 13 residues. The CDR3 reads CASSSSHTDTQYF. The CDR3 DNA reads as TGTGCCAGCAGTTCTAGTCACACAGATACGCAGTATTTT.

The chain is built from TRBV4-1 and TRBJ2-1; D gene uncertain. The germline gives CDR1 MGHRA, CDR2 YSYEKL. CDR3 length: 11 amino acids. The V end was cut by 4 bases, the J end by 11 bases, with 9 bases between. The CDR3 here is CASSLANKQFF. The CDR3, as DNA: TGCGCCAGCAGCCTGGCGAATAAGCAGTTCTTC.